Below are 26 T cell receptor beta chains sequenced from a single sample in a study of cytomegalovirus exposure and HLA in healthy donors. The PCR used 60 Vbeta and 13 Jbeta primers. Repertoires were generated with immunoSEQ multiplex PCR, while TCRdb's copy carries only in-frame clones and drops some. In total, the table holds approximately 58,000 clones. The sample consisted of PBMCs. The receptor set was obtained from a man between 18 and 29 years old in good health and CMV-seropositive.

The rearrangement links TRBV11-2 to TRBJ2-7, with 9 bases matching TRBD2. Germline V CDR1 and CDR2: SGHAT, FQNNGV. Trimming took 4 bases from V and 1 from J; bases not matched to a gene: 8. This CDR3 contains 16 residues. The CDR3, as DNA: TGTGCCAGCAGCTCTCTCAGGCTAGCGGGGTCCTACGAGCAGTACTTC. Protein product: CASSSLRLAGSYEQYF.

V usage is TRBV5-4 and J usage is TRBJ2-3, with 7 nucleotides matching TRBD1. The germline V gene encodes CDR1 SGHNT and CDR2 YYREEE (reference sequence). With V trimmed by 5 bases and J by 2 bases, 11 bases remained unmatched. CDR3 length: 16 residues. CDR3 amino acids: CASSLPGQQNTDTQYF. CDR3 nucleotides: TGTGCCAGCAGTTTGCCGGGACAGCAAAACACAGATACGCAGTATTTT.

The chain joins TRBV28 to TRBJ2-3, with TRBD2 matching 10 bases. In germline, CDR1 is MDHEN, CDR2 SYDVKM. The V segment lost 6 bases and the J segment 3 bases; nucleotides outside the gene matches: 3. The CDR3 has 14 amino acids. The CDR3 loop is CASRSSGRTDTQYF. CDR3 DNA sequence: TGTGCCAGCAGGTCTAGCGGGAGAACAGATACGCAGTATTTT.

The rearrangement links TRBV25-1 to TRBJ2-3; 10 bases map to TRBD2. Germline CDR1 MGHDK, CDR2 SYGVNS. CDR3 length equals 17 residues. V lost 6 bases and J lost 3; bases outside the gene matches: 12. This CDR3 is CASSYPPSGGTTDTQYF. The CDR3 region has the DNA TGTGCCAGCAGCTATCCTCCTAGCGGGGGAACTACAGATACGCAGTATTTT. The full variable domain, in which reference TRBV25-1 and TRBJ2-3 provide the parts outside the CDR3, is EADIYQTPRYLVIGTGKKITLECSQTMGHDKMYWYQQDPGMELHLIHYSYGVNSTEKGDLSSESTVSRIRTEHFPLTLESARPSHTSQYLCASSYPPSGGTTDTQYFGPGTRLTVL.

The rearrangement joins TRBV14 to TRBJ2-7; D is unclear. V was shortened by 1 base and J by 3 bases, with 10 bases between the two germline ends. The CDR3 runs 14 residues. Germline lookup yields CDR1 SGHDN and CDR2 FVKESK. CDR3 amino acids: CASSQAFTVYEQYF. The CDR3 DNA reads as TGTGCCAGCAGCCAAGCTTTTACTGTCTACGAGCAGTACTTC.

The V and J genes are TRBV5-8 and TRBJ1-2; TRBD1 might be the D (5 bases). The CDR3 extends over 13 amino acids. Germline V gene lookup returns CDR1 SGHTS and CDR2 YDEGEE. Trimming stripped 1 base from V and 4 bases from J, with 8 bases between. In DNA, the CDR3 is TGTGCCAGCAGCTTGATGGGGGGCTATGGCTACACCTTC. Translation: CASSLMGGYGYTF.

The genes are TRBV2 and TRBJ1-2, with D unclear. This CDR3 is built from 10 residues. Germline V CDR1 and CDR2: SNHLY, FYNNEI. Trimming took 6 bases from V and 6 from J, leaving 5 bases between them. CDR3 amino acids: CASRGNGYTF. In DNA, the CDR3 is TGTGCCAGCAGGGGCAATGGCTACACCTTC. The full variable domain, its missing parts supplied by reference TRBV2 and TRBJ1-2, is EPEVTQTPSHQVTQMGQEVILRCVPISNHLYFYWYRQILGQKVEFLVSFYNNEISEKSEIFDDQFSVERPDGSNFTLKIRSTKLEDSAMYFCASRGNGYTFGSGTRLTVV.

The V and J genes are TRBV15 and TRBJ2-1, with 7 bases matching TRBD2. The J segment lost 7 bases and the V segment lost 4 bases, leaving 7 bases of the junction unmatched. Germline V gene data show CDR1 as LNHNV and CDR2 as YYDKDF (reference sequence). The CDR3 has 14 amino acids. The CDR3 reads CATSTGGMSNEQFF. The DNA for the CDR3 is TGTGCCACCAGCACGGGGGGTATGTCAAATGAGCAGTTCTTC.

This chain joins TRBV10-2 and TRBJ2-1; 11 positions agree with TRBD2. Germline loops: CDR1 WSHSY, CDR2 SAAADI. CDR3 size: 14 residues. Trimming cost V 6 bases and J 6 bases; bases outside gene matches: 4. The CDR3 spells CASRGTSGPNEQFF. CDR3 DNA sequence: TGCGCCAGCAGAGGGACTAGCGGCCCCAATGAGCAGTTCTTC.

The V gene is TRBV19, the J gene TRBJ2-7, with TRBD1 matching 10 bases. CDR3 length: 14 amino acids. The germline V gene encodes CDR1 LNHDA and CDR2 SQIVND (reference sequence). The trim removed 2 bases at V and 5 bases at J, leaving 3 bases unmatched. CDR3 protein: CASSIRDRGHEQYF. CDR3 DNA sequence: TGTGCCAGTAGTATACGGGACAGGGGTCACGAGCAGTACTTC.

V gene TRBV29-1 combines with J gene TRBJ2-2; possible D gene TRBD2, 6 bases. The CDR3 runs 14 residues. Trimming left V 4 bases short and J 5 bases short, with 14 bases between. In germline, CDR1 is SQVTM, CDR2 ANQGSEA. The CDR3 here is CSVAQGGGTGELFF. The CDR3 DNA follows: TGCAGCGTTGCGCAGGGAGGAGGTACCGGGGAGCTGTTTTTT.

The chain is built from TRBV4-1 and TRBJ2-3; D remains ambiguous. The V end lost 3 bases, the J end lost 7 bases, and 14 bases lay between the germline ends. Germline-derived CDR1 and CDR2 are MGHRA and YSYEKL. The CDR3 is 14 amino acids. In DNA, the CDR3 is TGCGCCAGCAGCCAGCCGACAAGTCGAAATACGCAGTATTTT. Translation: CASSQPTSRNTQYF.

The chain couples TRBV6-6 to TRBJ2-7; 15 bases align to TRBD2. Germline trimming cut 6 bases from V and 7 bases from J; bases unmatched to any gene: 10. The CDR3 has 16 residues. In germline, CDR1 is MNHNY, CDR2 SVGAGI (reference sequence). CDR3 coding DNA: TGTGCCAGCAGCCCCGGACTAGCGGGAGGGTTTAGGGAGCAGTACTTC. This encodes CASSPGLAGGFREQYF.

The chain carries TRBV10-3 and TRBJ1-2; D may be TRBD1 (5 bases). Germline assignment: CDR1 ENHRY and CDR2 SYGVKD. With 5 bases removed from V and 5 bases from J, the gap between germline ends came to 12 bases. The CDR3 is made up of 13 amino acids. CDR3 DNA sequence: TGTGCCATCAGTCTACCAGGGCGGTATGGCTACACCTTC. Its translation is CAISLPGRYGYTF.

This chain uses TRBV13 with TRBJ2-2; 8 bases fit TRBD2. With V trimmed by 4 bases and J by 6 bases, 4 bases remained unmatched. Germline V gene sequence: CDR1 PRHDT, CDR2 FYEKMQ (reference sequence). The CDR3 is 14 amino acids. The CDR3 nucleotides are TGTGCCAGCAGCTCCTGGGGACTAGCCGGGGAGCTGTTTTTT. It specifies CASSSWGLAGELFF. The variable domain in full, with the rest retrieved from reference TRBV13 and TRBJ2-2, is AAGVIQSPRHLIKEKRETATLKCYPIPRHDTVYWYQQGPGQDPQFLISFYEKMQSDKGSIPDRFSAQQFSDYHSELNMSSLELGDSALYFCASSSWGLAGELFFGEGSRLTVL.

V usage is TRBV19 and J usage is TRBJ1-1; D is unresolved. Deletions cut 5 bases from V and 2 bases from J, with 9 bases between. Germline loops: CDR1 LNHDA, CDR2 SQIVND (reference sequence). CDR3 size: 13 residues. CDR3 amino acids: CASSPDINTEAFF. The CDR3 bases are TGTGCCAGTAGTCCCGACATAAACACTGAAGCTTTCTTT.

The J gene is TRBJ1-1, the V gene TRBV19; a possible D gene is TRBD1 (5 bases). Trimming removed 0 bases from V and 5 bases from J, with 7 bases in between. Germline lookup yields CDR1 LNHDA and CDR2 SQIVND (reference sequence). This CDR3 region has 13 residues. The CDR3 DNA follows: TGTGCCAGTAGTATAGATCGGGGGACTGAAGCTTTCTTT. This codes for CASSIDRGTEAFF.

The CDR3 sequence: CASSILAGANYGYTF. The CDR3, as DNA: TGTGCCAGTAGTATTCTGGCAGGGGCTAACTATGGCTACACCTTC. The chain combines TRBV19 with TRBJ1-2; D is possibly TRBD1 (6 bases). Trimming pared 3 bases from V and 0 bases from J, leaving 11 bases between. The CDR3 spans 15 residues. Germline assignment: CDR1 LNHDA and CDR2 SQIVND (reference sequence).

The rearrangement joins TRBV5-1 to TRBJ1-1; a weak D match, TRBD1 (6 bases). This CDR3 comprises 14 residues. CDR1 and CDR2 from the germline V gene are SGHRS and YFSETQ. Trimming shortened V by 4 bases and J by 2 bases, and 12 bases separated the two germline ends. DNA for the CDR3: TGCGCCAGCAGCCTAAACAGGGATAACACTGAAGCTTTCTTT. Its protein product is CASSLNRDNTEAFF.

J is TRBJ1-2 and V is TRBV7-3, with TRBD1 identical over 9 bases. V lost 5 bases to trimming and J lost 6 bases; unmatched junction nucleotides: 4. From germline, CDR1 is SGHTA and CDR2 FQGTGA. The CDR3 sequence is 13 residues long. The CDR3: CASSMGQGHGYTF. The DNA of the CDR3 is TGTGCCAGCAGCATGGGACAGGGACATGGCTACACCTTC.

The chain links TRBV15 to TRBJ2-7; a possible D gene is TRBD2 (6 bases). With 0 bases removed from V and 4 bases from J, the gap between germline ends came to 10 bases. This CDR3 has 14 residues. In germline, CDR1 is LNHNV, CDR2 YYDKDF (reference sequence). The CDR3 DNA follows: TGTGCCACCAGCAGAGAGGCGGGACTTTACGAGCAGTACTTC. Translation: CATSREAGLYEQYF.

V usage is TRBV10-3 and J usage is TRBJ2-3; TRBD2 agrees at 12 bases. V gave up 3 bases and J gave up 3 bases; unmatched junction bases: 4. Germline V gives CDR1 ENHRY, CDR2 SYGVKD. The CDR3 loop spans 16 amino acids. This CDR3 is CAISDWTSGKTDTQYF. The CDR3 nucleotides read TGTGCCATCAGTGACTGGACTAGCGGGAAAACAGATACGCAGTATTTT.

CDR3 nucleotides: TGTGCCAGCAGTCCCCCCCTTTTGAGAATTGGCTACACCTTC. Protein product: CASSPPLLRIGYTF. V is TRBV28 and J is TRBJ1-2, with D unclear. The CDR3 totals 14 residues. The germline gives CDR1 MDHEN, CDR2 SYDVKM. V was cut by 5 bases and J by 7 bases, with 17 bases left in between.

The chain couples TRBV19 to TRBJ1-2; no clear D gene. The CDR3 runs to 12 residues. Germline values: CDR1 LNHDA, CDR2 SQIVND (reference sequence). Trimming pared 3 bases from V and 6 bases from J, leaving 8 bases between. For the CDR3, the DNA is TGTGCCAGTAGTATCCCAGTGGATGGCTACACCTTC. Translation gives CASSIPVDGYTF.

V gene TRBV29-1 combines with J gene TRBJ1-5; TRBD1 matches 7 bases. Germline V gives CDR1 SQVTM, CDR2 ANQGSEA. V shed 3 bases, J shed 7 bases, and the junction held 6 bases outside the gene matches. CDR3 size: 13 residues. CDR3 coding DNA: TGCAGCGTTGATCAGGGGGAAGGCCAGCCCCAGCATTTT. Its protein product is CSVDQGEGQPQHF.

The V and J genes are TRBV2 and TRBJ2-7; D not resolved. Germline V gene sequence: CDR1 SNHLY, CDR2 FYNNEI. Deletions cut 1 base from V and 4 bases from J, with 2 bases between. This CDR3 spans 11 amino acids. The CDR3 sequence: CASSEVYEQYF. DNA for the CDR3: TGTGCCAGCAGTGAAGTATACGAGCAGTACTTC.